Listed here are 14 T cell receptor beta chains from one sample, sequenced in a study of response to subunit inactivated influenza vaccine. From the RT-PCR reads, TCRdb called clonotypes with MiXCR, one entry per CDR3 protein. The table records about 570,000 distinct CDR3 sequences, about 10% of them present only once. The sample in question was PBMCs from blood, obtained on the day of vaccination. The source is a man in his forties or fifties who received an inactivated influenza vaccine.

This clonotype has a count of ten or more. CDR3 sequence (DNA): TGTGCCAGCAGTGGGGAGGGCCCGGGGGAGCTGTTTTTT. Residues: CASSGEGPGELFF. The rearrangement joins TRBV2 to TRBJ2-2; 7 bases fit TRBD2. The CDR3 consists of 13 residues. Trimming removed 4 bases from V and 8 bases from J; junction bases left unmatched: 4. Germline V gives CDR1 SNHLY, CDR2 FYNNEI.

CDR3 region: CASSQHRDGGYGYTF. The CDR3 DNA sequence: TGCGCCAGCAGCCAACACAGGGATGGTGGCTATGGCTACACCTTC. The V and J genes are TRBV4-3 and TRBJ1-2; maybe TRBD1 (6 bases). Trimming took off 2 bases at V and 4 bases at J, with 14 bases between the two ends. The CDR3 is made up of 15 amino acids. Germline V gives CDR1 LGHNA, CDR2 YSLEER.

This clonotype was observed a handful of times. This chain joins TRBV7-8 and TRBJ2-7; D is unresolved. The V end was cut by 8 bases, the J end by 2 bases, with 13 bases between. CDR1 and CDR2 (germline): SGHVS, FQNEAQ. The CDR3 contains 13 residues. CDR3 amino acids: CASSGRAPYEQYF. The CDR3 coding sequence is TGTGCCAGCTCCGGGCGCGCCCCCTACGAGCAGTACTTC.

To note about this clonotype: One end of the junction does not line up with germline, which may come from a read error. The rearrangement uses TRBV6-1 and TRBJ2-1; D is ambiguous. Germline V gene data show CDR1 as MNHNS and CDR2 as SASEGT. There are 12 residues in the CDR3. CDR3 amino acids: CASSEAVIEQIF. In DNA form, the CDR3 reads TGTGCCAGCAGTGAAGCGGTGATAGAGCAGATCTTC.

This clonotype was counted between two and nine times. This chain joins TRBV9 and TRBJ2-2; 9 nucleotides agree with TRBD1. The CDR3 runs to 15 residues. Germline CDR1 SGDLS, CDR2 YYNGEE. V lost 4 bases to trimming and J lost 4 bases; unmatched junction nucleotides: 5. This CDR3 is CASSPLTGGTGELFF. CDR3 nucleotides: TGTGCCAGCAGCCCCCTGACAGGGGGCACCGGGGAGCTGTTTTTT.

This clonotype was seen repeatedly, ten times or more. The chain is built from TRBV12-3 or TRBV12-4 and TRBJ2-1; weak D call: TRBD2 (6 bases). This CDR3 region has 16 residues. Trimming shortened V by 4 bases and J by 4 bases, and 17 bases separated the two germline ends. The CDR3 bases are TGTGCCAGCAGTTCACTGACTAGTTTTATTTACAATGAGCAGTTCTTC. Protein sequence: CASSSLTSFIYNEQFF.

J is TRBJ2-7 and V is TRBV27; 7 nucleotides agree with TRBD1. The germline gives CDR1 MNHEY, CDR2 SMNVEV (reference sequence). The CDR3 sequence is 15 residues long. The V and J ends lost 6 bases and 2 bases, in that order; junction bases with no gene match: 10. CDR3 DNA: TGTGCCAGCAGATTCCGCCGGGACAGTACCTACGAGCAGTACTTC. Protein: CASRFRRDSTYEQYF.

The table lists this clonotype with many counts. CDR3 residues: CAISGTGTGELFF. CDR3 sequence (DNA): TGTGCCATCAGTGGTACTGGGACCGGGGAGCTGTTTTTT. The chain combines TRBV10-3 with TRBJ2-2; no clear D gene. CDR1 is ENHRY, CDR2 SYGVKD, per germline. The CDR3 loop spans 13 amino acids. V lost 4 bases and J lost 5, with 8 bases in between.

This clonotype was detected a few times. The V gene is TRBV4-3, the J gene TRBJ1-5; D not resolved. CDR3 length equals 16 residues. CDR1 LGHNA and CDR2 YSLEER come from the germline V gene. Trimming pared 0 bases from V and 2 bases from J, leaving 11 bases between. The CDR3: CASSQDSSRGNQPQHF. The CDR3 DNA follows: TGCGCCAGCAGCCAAGATTCATCACGGGGCAATCAGCCCCAGCATTTT.

CDR3 amino acids: CASSQERTGLIEQYF. CDR3 DNA: TGCGCCAGCAGCCAAGAGCGGACAGGATTAATCGAGCAGTACTTC. The chain links TRBV4-3 to TRBJ2-7; 7 bases agree with TRBD1. The CDR3 is 15 residues long. V lost 0 bases and J lost 6; bases outside the gene matches: 8. Per the germline V gene, CDR1 is LGHNA and CDR2 is YSLEER.

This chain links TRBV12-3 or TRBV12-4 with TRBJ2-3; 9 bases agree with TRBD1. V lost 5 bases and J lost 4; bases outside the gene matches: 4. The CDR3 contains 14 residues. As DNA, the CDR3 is TGTGCCAGCAGTCCCGGACAGGGGCCAGATACGCAGTATTTT. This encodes CASSPGQGPDTQYF.

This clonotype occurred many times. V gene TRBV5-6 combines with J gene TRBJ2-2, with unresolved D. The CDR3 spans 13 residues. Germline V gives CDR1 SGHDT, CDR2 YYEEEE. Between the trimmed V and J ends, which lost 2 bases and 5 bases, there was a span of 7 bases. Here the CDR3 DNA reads TGTGCCAGCAGCTTACAGTTTACCGGGGAGCTGTTTTTT. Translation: CASSLQFTGELFF.

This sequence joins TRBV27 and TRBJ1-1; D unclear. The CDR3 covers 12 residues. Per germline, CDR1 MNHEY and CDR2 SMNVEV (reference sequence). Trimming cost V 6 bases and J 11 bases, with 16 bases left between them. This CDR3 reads CASSPSRDLAFF. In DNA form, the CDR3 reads TGTGCCAGCAGCCCTTCCCGAGATCTGGCTTTCTTT.

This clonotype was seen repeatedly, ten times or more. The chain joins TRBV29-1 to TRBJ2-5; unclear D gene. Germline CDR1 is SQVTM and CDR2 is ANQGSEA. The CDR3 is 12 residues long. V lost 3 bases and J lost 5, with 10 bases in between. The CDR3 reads CSVDPSRETQYF. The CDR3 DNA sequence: TGCAGCGTTGACCCCTCTAGGGAGACCCAGTACTTC.